What follows are 5 T cell receptor beta chains derived from one specimen sequenced in a study of CD8 T cells in ankylosing spondylitis. Using its own MiXCR run on the 5' RACE reads, TCRdb lists one record per CDR3 protein. This sample has about 140,000 distinct CDR3 sequences, with approximately 8.4% found just once. Sequencing was done on a sample of synovial fluid, either unsorted or a sorted T cell fraction (not recorded which). The source of these receptors is a male donor with ankylosing spondylitis.

At least ten counts were recorded for this clonotype. The rearrangement joins TRBV5-1 to TRBJ1-1; a possible D gene is TRBD1 (6 bases). Germline-derived CDR1 and CDR2 are SGHRS and YFSETQ. The CDR3 loop spans 14 amino acids. V was shortened by 4 bases and J by 3 bases, with 13 bases between the two germline ends. CDR3 residues: CASSLRQVDTEAFF. The DNA for the CDR3 is TGCGCCAGCAGCCTGCGACAGGTGGACACTGAAGCTTTCTTT.

This clonotype was counted a few times. The chain combines TRBV5-5 with TRBJ2-1; D might be TRBD1 (5 bases). Germline V lookup: CDR1 SGHKS, CDR2 YYEKEE (reference sequence). V was pared by 4 bases and J by 4 bases, with 18 bases between. The length of the CDR3 is 16 residues. The CDR3 spells CASSPQGSLIYNEQFF. The CDR3 DNA follows: TGTGCCAGCAGCCCGCAGGGATCCCTTATATACAATGAGCAGTTCTTC.

In this sample, this clonotype turned up a few times. The rearrangement links TRBV6-5 to TRBJ2-1; D is unclear. CDR1 and CDR2 (germline): MNHEY, SVGAGI. The CDR3 loop spans 14 amino acids. V lost 2 bases, J lost 0 bases, and 5 bases lay in between. CDR3 DNA sequence: TGTGCCAGCAGTTACAGGAGCTCCTACAATGAGCAGTTCTTC. Translation gives CASSYRSSYNEQFF.

The chain links TRBV18 to TRBJ2-1; TRBD1 might be the D (6 bases). The CDR3 loop spans 15 amino acids. Germline CDR1 reads KGHSH; CDR2 reads LQKENI. The V gene lost 2 bases and the J gene lost 5 bases, with 13 bases spanning the gap. The chain's CDR3 is CASSPRNKGDNEQFF. The DNA of the CDR3 is TGTGCCAGCTCACCAAGGAATAAGGGGGACAATGAGCAGTTCTTC.

This clonotype came up a few times. The J gene is TRBJ2-7, the V gene TRBV20-1; weak D call: TRBD1 (6 bases). Deletions cut 6 bases from V and 7 bases from J, with 13 bases between. This CDR3 contains 11 residues. The germline V gene has CDR1 DFQATT and CDR2 SNEGSKA (reference sequence). CDR3 residues: CSALGQKEQYF. The CDR3 coding sequence is TGCAGTGCCCTCGGACAGAAAGAGCAGTACTTC.